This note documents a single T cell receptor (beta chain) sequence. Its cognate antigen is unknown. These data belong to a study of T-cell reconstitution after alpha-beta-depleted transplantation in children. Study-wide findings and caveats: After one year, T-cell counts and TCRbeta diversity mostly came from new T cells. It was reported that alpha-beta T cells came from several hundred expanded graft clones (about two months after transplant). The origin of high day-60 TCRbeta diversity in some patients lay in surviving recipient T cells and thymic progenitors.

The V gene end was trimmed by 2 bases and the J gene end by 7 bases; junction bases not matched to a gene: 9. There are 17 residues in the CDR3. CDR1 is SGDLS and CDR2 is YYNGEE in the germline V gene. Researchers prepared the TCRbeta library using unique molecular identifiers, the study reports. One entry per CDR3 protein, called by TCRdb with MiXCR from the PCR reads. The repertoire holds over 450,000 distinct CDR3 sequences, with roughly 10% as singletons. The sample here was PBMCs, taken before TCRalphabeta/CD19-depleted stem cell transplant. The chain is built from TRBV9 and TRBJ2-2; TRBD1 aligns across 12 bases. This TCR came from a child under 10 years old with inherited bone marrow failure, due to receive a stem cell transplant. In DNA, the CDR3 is TGTGCCAGCAGCGTCCCGGGGACAGGGGGCGCGGGCGGGGAGCTGTTTTTT. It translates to CASSVPGTGGAGGELFF. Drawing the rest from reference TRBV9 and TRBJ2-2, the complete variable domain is DSGVTQTPKHLITATGQRVTLRCSPRSGDLSVYWYQQSLDQGLQFLIQYYNGEERAKGNILERFSAQQFPDLHSELNLSSLELGDSALYFCASSVPGTGGAGGELFFGEGSRLTVL.